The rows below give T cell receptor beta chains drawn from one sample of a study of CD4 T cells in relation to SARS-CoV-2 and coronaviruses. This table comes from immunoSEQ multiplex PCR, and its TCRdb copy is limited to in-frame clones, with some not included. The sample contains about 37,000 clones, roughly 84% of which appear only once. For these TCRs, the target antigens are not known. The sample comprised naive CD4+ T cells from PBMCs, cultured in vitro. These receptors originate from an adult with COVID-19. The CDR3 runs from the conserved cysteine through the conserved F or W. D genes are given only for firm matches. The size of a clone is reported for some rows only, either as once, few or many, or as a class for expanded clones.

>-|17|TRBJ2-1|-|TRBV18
CASSLTQGGLPYNEQFF
TGTGCCAGCTCACTAACCCAAGGTGGGCTACCCTACAATGAGCAGTTCTTC
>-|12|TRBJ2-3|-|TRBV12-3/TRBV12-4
CASTLSPDTQYF
TGTGCCAGCACTCTGTCCCCAGATACGCAGTATTTT
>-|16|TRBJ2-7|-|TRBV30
CAWSTGGLAGPYEQYF
TGTGCCTGGAGTACAGGGGGCCTAGCGGGACCCTACGAGCAGTACTTC
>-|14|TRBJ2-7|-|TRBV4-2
CASSQEYSYYEQYF
TGTGCCAGCAGCCAAGAGTACAGCTACTACGAGCAGTACTTC
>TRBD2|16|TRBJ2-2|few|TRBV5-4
CASSLGLAGGFGELFF
TGTGCCAGCAGCTTGGGACTAGCGGGAGGATTCGGGGAGCTGTTTTTT
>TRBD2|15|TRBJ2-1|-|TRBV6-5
CASSPTSGSYNEQFF
TGTGCCAGCAGTCCGACTAGCGGGAGTTACAATGAGCAGTTCTTC
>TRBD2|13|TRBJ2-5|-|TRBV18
CASSPGGEETQYF
TGTGCCAGCTCACCGGGGGGGGAAGAGACCCAGTACTTC
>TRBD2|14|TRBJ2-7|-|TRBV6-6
CASKIAGGSYEQYF
TGTGCCAGCAAGATAGCGGGGGGAAGTTACGAGCAGTACTTC
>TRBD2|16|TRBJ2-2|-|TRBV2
CASSESSGRVTGELFF
TGTGCCAGCAGTGAAAGTAGCGGGAGGGTAACTGGGGAGCTGTTTTTT
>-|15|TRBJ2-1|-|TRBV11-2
CASSLVTRGVNEQFF
TGTGCCAGCAGCTTAGTTACGCGAGGGGTCAATGAGCAGTTCTTC
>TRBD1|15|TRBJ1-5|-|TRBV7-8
CASSPLGRGVQPQHF
TGTGCCAGCAGCCCGCTCGGCAGGGGGGTTCAGCCCCAGCATTTT
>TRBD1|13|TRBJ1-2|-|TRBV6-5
CASSNRGNDGYTF
TGTGCCAGCAGTAACAGGGGTAACGATGGCTACACCTTC
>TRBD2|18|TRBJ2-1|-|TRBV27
CASSFGTSGRWSYNEQFF
TGTGCCAGCAGTTTCGGGACTAGCGGGAGATGGTCCTACAATGAGCAGTTCTTC
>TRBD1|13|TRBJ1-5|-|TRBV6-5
CASHRGSGQPQHF
TGTGCCAGCCACAGGGGGTCCGGTCAGCCCCAGCATTTT
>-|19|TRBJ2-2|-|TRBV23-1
CASSQLMTESHENTGELFF
TGCGCCAGCAGTCAATTAATGACGGAGTCACACGAGAACACCGGGGAGCTGTTTTTT
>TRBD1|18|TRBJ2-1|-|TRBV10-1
CASSESVPTGGFYNEQFF
TGCGCCAGCAGTGAGTCTGTACCAACAGGGGGTTTCTACAATGAGCAGTTCTTC
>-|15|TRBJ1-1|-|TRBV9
CASSVEGNKNTEAFF
TGTGCCAGCAGCGTAGAAGGCAACAAAAACACTGAAGCTTTCTTT
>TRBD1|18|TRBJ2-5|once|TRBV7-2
CASSFIRREWTGGETQYF
TGTGCCAGCAGCTTTATTAGAAGGGAATGGACAGGGGGAGAGACCCAGTACTTC
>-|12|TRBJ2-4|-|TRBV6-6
CAVSGSENIQYF
TGTGCCGTCTCGGGTAGTGAAAACATTCAGTACTTC
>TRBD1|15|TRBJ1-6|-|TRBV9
CASSFGTGPNSPLHF
TGTGCCAGCAGCTTCGGGACAGGCCCAAATTCACCCCTCCACTTT
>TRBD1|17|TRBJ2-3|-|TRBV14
CASSQDLSRGKTDTQYF
TGTGCCAGCAGCCAAGATCTGTCCAGGGGGAAGACAGATACGCAGTATTTT
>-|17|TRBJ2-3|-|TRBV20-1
CSASHQSGNIRTDTQYF
TGCAGTGCTAGTCACCAATCCGGGAACATTCGCACAGATACGCAGTATTTT
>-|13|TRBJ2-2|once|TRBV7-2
CASSSDHTGELFF
TGTGCCAGCAGCTCGGACCACACCGGGGAGCTGTTTTTT
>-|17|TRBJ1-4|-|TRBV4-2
CASSQESVRFRDEKLFF
TGTGCCAGCAGCCAAGAATCGGTGAGGTTTAGGGATGAAAAACTGTTTTTT
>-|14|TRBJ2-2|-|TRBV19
CASRGGGLTGELFF
TGTGCCAGTAGGGGAGGAGGGTTGACCGGGGAGCTGTTTTTT
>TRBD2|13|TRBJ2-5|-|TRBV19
CASSMRGTHDQYF
TGTGCCAGTAGTATGCGGGGGACGCATGACCAGTACTTC
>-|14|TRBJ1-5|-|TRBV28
CASREVLNNQPQHF
TGTGCCAGCAGGGAAGTTTTGAACAATCAGCCCCAGCATTTT
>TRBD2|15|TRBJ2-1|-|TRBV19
CASSDLGLAYNEQFF
TGTGCCAGTAGTGACCTGGGACTAGCATACAATGAGCAGTTCTTC
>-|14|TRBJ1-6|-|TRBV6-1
CASSEAGGNSPLHF
TGTGCCAGCAGTGAAGCAGGGGGAAATTCACCCCTCCACTTT
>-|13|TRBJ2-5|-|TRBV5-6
CASSNADGETQYF
TGTGCCAGCAGCAACGCAGACGGAGAGACCCAGTACTTC
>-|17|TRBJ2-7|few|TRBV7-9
CASSPPFVRRQRYEQYF
TGTGCCAGCAGCCCCCCTTTTGTTCGACGGCAACGCTACGAGCAGTACTTC
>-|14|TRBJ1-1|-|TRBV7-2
CASRRTGRRDEAFF
TGTGCCAGCAGACGAACAGGGAGGCGGGATGAAGCTTTCTTT
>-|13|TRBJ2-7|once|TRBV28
CASNDGAPYEQYF
TGTGCCAGCAACGACGGGGCCCCCTACGAGCAGTACTTC
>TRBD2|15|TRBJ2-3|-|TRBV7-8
CASSNSGSGTDTQYF
TGTGCCAGCAGCAATAGCGGGAGTGGCACAGATACGCAGTATTTT
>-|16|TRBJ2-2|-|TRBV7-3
CASSLVGGHATGELFF
TGTGCCAGCAGCTTAGTGGGGGGACATGCCACCGGGGAGCTGTTTTTT
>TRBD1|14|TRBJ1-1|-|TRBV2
CASRETGATYEAFF
TGTGCCAGCAGAGAGACAGGGGCTACCTATGAAGCTTTCTTT
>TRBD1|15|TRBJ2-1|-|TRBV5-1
CASSFSTGSAYEQFF
TGCGCCAGCAGCTTTTCGACAGGGTCCGCGTATGAGCAGTTCTTC
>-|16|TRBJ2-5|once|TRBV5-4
CASSSQAFVLQETQYF
TGTGCCAGCAGCTCGCAAGCCTTCGTCTTGCAAGAGACCCAGTACTTC
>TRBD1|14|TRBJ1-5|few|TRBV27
CASRGTGAGQPQHF
TGTGCCAGCAGGGGGACAGGGGCCGGTCAGCCCCAGCATTTT
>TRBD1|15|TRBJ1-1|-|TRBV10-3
CAITMRQGGNTEAFF
TGTGCCATCACTATGCGACAGGGGGGGAACACTGAAGCTTTCTTT